One sample yielded the 9 T cell receptor beta chains listed below, sequenced in a study of T cell clonotyping in hematopoietic cell transplantation. Repertoires were generated with immunoSEQ multiplex PCR, while TCRdb's copy carries only in-frame clones and drops some. The table lists approximately 70,000 clones, about 94% of them singletons. The sample taken for sequencing was peripheral blood mononuclear cells. These receptors all stem from a middle-aged man in good health. Some clones in this sample may be carry-over from other donors' samples.

This clone was seen only once. V and J are TRBV11-2 and TRBJ2-7, with D possibly being TRBD2 (5 bases). The CDR3 runs to 14 residues. V dropped 5 bases and J dropped 3 bases, with 14 bases sitting between them. Per the germline V gene, CDR1 is SGHAT and CDR2 is FQNNGV. CDR3 loop: CASSRTAGVYEQYF. The DNA of the CDR3 is TGTGCCAGCAGCCGAACCGCCGGGGTCTACGAGCAGTACTTC.

This chain joins TRBV5-1 and TRBJ1-1; no definite D call. Germline V gene lookup returns CDR1 SGHRS and CDR2 YFSETQ. The CDR3 spans 14 residues. V gave up 3 bases and J gave up 1 base, with 10 bases separating them. DNA for the CDR3: TGCGCCAGCAGCTGGGCCCGAGGGAACACTGAAGCTTTCTTT. This encodes CASSWARGNTEAFF.

The rearrangement uses TRBV28 and TRBJ1-5, with D hard to call. Per the germline V gene, CDR1 is MDHEN and CDR2 is SYDVKM. V lost 4 bases and J 7 bases, leaving 8 bases between the germline ends. CDR3 length: 12 residues. The CDR3 bases are TGTGCCAGCAGTTACCCCTTCCAGCCCCAGCATTTT. This sequence encodes CASSYPFQPQHF.

The CDR3 sequence: CASSSWDRVNEKLFF. DNA for the CDR3: TGTGCCAGCAGTTCCTGGGACAGGGTAAATGAAAAACTGTTTTTT. V gene TRBV6-6 combines with J gene TRBJ1-4, with 9 bases identical to TRBD1. The CDR3 runs 15 residues. Germline trimming cut 4 bases from V and 5 bases from J; bases unmatched to any gene: 5. Germline V gene lookup returns CDR1 MNHNY and CDR2 SVGAGI (reference sequence).

This chain connects TRBV4-1 to TRBJ2-7, with 7 bases identical to TRBD2. There are 14 residues in the CDR3. Germline lookup yields CDR1 MGHRA and CDR2 YSYEKL. V shed 3 bases and J 7 bases; nucleotides not matched to a gene: 9. CDR3 in amino acids: CASSQVQTSQEQYF. CDR3 sequence (DNA): TGCGCCAGCAGCCAGGTGCAGACTAGCCAGGAGCAGTACTTC.

The V and J genes are TRBV6-1 and TRBJ1-6, with a weak D call TRBD1 (5 bases). With 4 bases removed from V and 9 bases from J, the gap between germline ends came to 22 bases. The CDR3 runs 17 residues. CDR1 and CDR2 (germline): MNHNS, SASEGT. In DNA, the CDR3 is TGTGCCAGCAGTGTCCGACAGAGCGGGAGCGGAGGTTCACCCCTCCACTTT. This translates into CASSVRQSGSGGSPLHF.

This clone has only one observation. The chain carries TRBV5-4 and TRBJ1-1, with D possibly matching TRBD1 (5 bases). Germline CDR1 SGHNT, CDR2 YYREEE (reference sequence). This CDR3 is built from 12 residues. The V gene lost 9 bases and the J gene lost 1 base, with 10 bases spanning the gap. CDR3 in DNA: TGTGCCACCCTCACAGGGAACACTGAAGCTTTCTTT. It translates to CATLTGNTEAFF.

Notes on this clone: The sample has other DNA sequences that encode this CDR3 too. J is TRBJ2-3 and V is TRBV11-2, with D possibly matching TRBD1 (6 bases). V shed 2 bases and J shed 4 bases, with 13 bases lying between them. CDR3 length: 15 amino acids. Germline values: CDR1 SGHAT, CDR2 FQNNGV. CDR3 bases: TGTGCCAGCAGCTTAAGAGAAGGGGGAGCAGATACGCAGTATTTT. Its translation is CASSLREGGADTQYF.

The chain couples TRBV28 to TRBJ1-2; D perhaps matches TRBD1 (6 bases). Germline loops: CDR1 MDHEN, CDR2 SYDVKM. The V and J ends lost 6 bases and 0 bases respectively, with 17 bases between them. CDR3 length equals 16 residues. CDR3 residues: CASRNPGQVANYGYTF. Here the CDR3 DNA reads TGTGCCAGCAGAAATCCGGGACAAGTCGCTAACTATGGCTACACCTTC.